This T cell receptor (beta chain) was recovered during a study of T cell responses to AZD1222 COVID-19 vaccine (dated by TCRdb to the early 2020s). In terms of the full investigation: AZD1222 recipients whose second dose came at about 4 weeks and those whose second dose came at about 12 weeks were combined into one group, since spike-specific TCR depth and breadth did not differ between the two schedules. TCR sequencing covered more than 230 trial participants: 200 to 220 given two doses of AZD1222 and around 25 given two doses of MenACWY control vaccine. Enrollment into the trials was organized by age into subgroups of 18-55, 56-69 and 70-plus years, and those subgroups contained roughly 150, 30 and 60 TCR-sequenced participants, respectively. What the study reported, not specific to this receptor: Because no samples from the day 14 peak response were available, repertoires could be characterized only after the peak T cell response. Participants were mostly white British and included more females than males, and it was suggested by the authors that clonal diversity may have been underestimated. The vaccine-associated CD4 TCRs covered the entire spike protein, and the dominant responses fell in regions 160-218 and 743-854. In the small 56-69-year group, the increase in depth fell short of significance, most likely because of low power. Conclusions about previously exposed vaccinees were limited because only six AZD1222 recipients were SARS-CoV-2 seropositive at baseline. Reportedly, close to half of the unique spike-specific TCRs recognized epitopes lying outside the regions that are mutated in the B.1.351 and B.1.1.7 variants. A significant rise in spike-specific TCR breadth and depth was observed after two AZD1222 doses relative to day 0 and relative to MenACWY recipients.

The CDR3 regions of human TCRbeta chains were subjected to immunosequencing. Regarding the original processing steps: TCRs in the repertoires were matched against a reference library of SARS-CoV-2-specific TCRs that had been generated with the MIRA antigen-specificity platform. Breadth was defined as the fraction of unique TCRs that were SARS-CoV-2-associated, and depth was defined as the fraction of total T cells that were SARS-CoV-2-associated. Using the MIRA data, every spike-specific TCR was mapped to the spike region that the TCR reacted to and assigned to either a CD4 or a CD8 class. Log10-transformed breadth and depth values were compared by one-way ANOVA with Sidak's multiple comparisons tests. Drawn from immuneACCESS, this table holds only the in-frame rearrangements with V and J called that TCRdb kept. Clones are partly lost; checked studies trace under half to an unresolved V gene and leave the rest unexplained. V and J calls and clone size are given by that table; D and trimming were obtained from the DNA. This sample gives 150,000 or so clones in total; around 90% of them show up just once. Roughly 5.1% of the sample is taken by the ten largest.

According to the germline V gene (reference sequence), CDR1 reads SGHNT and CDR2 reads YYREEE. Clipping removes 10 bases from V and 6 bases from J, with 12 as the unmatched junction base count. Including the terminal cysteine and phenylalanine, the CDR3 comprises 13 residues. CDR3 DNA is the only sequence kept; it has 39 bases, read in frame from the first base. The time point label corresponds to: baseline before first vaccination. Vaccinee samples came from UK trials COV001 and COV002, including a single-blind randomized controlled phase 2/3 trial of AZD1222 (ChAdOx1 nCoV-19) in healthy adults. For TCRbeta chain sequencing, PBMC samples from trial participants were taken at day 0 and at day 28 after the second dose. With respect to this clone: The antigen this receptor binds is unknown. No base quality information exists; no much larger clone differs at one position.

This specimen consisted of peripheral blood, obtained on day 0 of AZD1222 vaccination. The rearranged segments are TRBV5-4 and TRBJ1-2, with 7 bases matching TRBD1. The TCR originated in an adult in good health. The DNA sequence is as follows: TGTGCCTTCTGGACAGGCGCAAAGGATGGCTACACCTTC. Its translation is CAFWTGAKDGYTF. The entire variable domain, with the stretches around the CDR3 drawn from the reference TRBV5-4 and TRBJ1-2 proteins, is ETGVTQSPTHLIKTRGQQVTLRCSSQSGHNTVSWYQQALGQGPQFIFQYYREEENGRGNFPPRFSGLQFPNYSSELNVNALELDDSALYLCAFWTGAKDGYTFGSGTRLTVV.